The following is a TCR beta chain sequence with its context. This entry comes from a study of T-cell reconstitution after alpha-beta-depleted transplantation in children. The TCRbeta library was prepared with unique molecular identifiers. TCRdb re-called the PCR reads with MiXCR, one entry per CDR3 protein. The data show some 530,000 distinct CDR3 sequences, under 15% seen once. Sequenced here: PBMCs from the stem cell graft donor, sampled from the stem cell graft. This TCR was sampled from a human donor who donated a stem cell graft to a child with combined immunodeficiency.

The CDR3 here is CASIPGEQDTQYF. CDR3 in DNA: TGTGCCAGCATCCCGGGGGAGCAAGATACGCAGTATTTT. The chain uses TRBV6-2 or TRBV6-3 and TRBJ2-3; D is possibly TRBD2 (6 bases). The V end lost 7 bases, the J end lost 5 bases, and 13 bases lay between the germline ends. This CDR3 contains 13 residues. Looked up from germline, CDR1 is MNHEY and CDR2 is SVGEGT.